A selection of T cell receptor beta chains follows, all from one sample in a study of blood T cell repertoires in COVID-19. Assay used: immunoSEQ multiplex PCR; TCRdb lists only in-frame clones, some missing. The table lists roughly 290,000 clones, about 89% of them singletons. The sample taken for sequencing was peripheral blood. These receptors all come from a woman in her fifties or sixties who had recovered from COVID-19. CDR3s include the opening cysteine and the closing phenylalanine or tryptophan. A D gene is named only where the DNA matches it firmly. Clone size is not always given. Where it is, it says once, few, many or a class for expanded clones.

length	V	J	size	D	DNA	CDR3
16	TRBV4-1	TRBJ1-4	.	TRBD1	TGCGCCAGCAGCCAAGATCCCGGGACAGGGGTGGAAAAACTGTTTTTT	CASSQDPGTGVEKLFF
16	TRBV10-3	TRBJ2-7	.	TRBD2	TGTGCCATCAGTGACGCCACTAGCGGGAGTCTTTACGAGCAGTACTTC	CAISDATSGSLYEQYF
15	TRBV5-5	TRBJ1-5	.	.	TGTGCCAGCAGCTTGTTGGGCTATAGCAATCAGCCCCAGCATTTT	CASSLLGYSNQPQHF
14	TRBV28	TRBJ2-2	.	TRBD2	TGTGCCAGCCGAGCGGGGGGGCCAACCGGGGAGCTGTTTTTT	CASRAGGPTGELFF
14	TRBV30	TRBJ2-6	.	.	TGTGCCTGGACGACAAAGACTGGGGCCAACGTCCTGACTTTC	CAWTTKTGANVLTF
17	TRBV7-6	TRBJ2-1	.	.	TGTGCCAGCAGCCCTAAGTTTAGGGGCCCTTTTTACAATGAGCAGTTCTTC	CASSPKFRGPFYNEQFF
11	TRBV20-1	TRBJ2-7	.	TRBD1	TGCAGTGCTATAGGACAGGTCGGACAGTACTTC	CSAIGQVGQYF
17	TRBV20-1	TRBJ2-7	.	.	TGCAGTGCTAGTCCCGACCCCTTCGGGCGGGGCATCCACGAGCAGTACTTC	CSASPDPFGRGIHEQYF
15	TRBV19	TRBJ1-5	once	.	TGTGCCAGTAGTAAGGCAGGGCGGAGCAATCAGCCCCAGCATTTT	CASSKAGRSNQPQHF
14	TRBV20-1	TRBJ2-2	.	.	TGCAGTGCTAGTGGGGGGAGGTACACCGGGGAGCTGTTTTTT	CSASGGRYTGELFF
15	TRBV27	TRBJ1-5	.	.	TGTGCCACCGCCAGTCAGGAACATCTCAATCAGCCCCAGCATTTT	CATASQEHLNQPQHF
13	TRBV11-3	TRBJ2-1	.	TRBD2	TGTGCCAGCAGCTCACTAGCGGGAAATGAGCAGTTCTTC	CASSSLAGNEQFF
13	TRBV29-1	TRBJ2-5	.	.	TGCAGCGTTGAAGCAGGGTATCAAGAGACCCAGTACTTC	CSVEAGYQETQYF
18	TRBV25-1	TRBJ2-3	.	TRBD2	TGTGCCAGCAGTGAATTGGGACTAGCGGGAGTTCAGTCAGATACGCAGTATTTT	CASSELGLAGVQSDTQYF
19	TRBV7-6	TRBJ1-1	.	.	TGTGCCAGCAGCTTAGCGGCGCGGGCTTCGTTCCGGGCGAACACTGAAGCTTTCTTT	CASSLAARASFRANTEAFF
15	TRBV5-1	TRBJ2-7	.	TRBD2	TGCGCCAGCAGCCCCCGACTAGCGGCCTCCTACGAGCAGTACTTC	CASSPRLAASYEQYF
13	TRBV24-1	TRBJ1-1	.	TRBD1	TGTGCCACCAGTGATGCAACAGGGGTGGGGGCTTTCTTT	CATSDATGVGAFF
13	TRBV11-2	TRBJ2-2	.	.	TGTGCCAGCAGCTACTCGAGCACCGGGGAGCTGTTTTTT	CASSYSSTGELFF
14	TRBV28	TRBJ1-2	.	TRBD1	TGTGCCAGCAGTTTCAGGGGGCCTGGCTATGGCTACACCTTC	CASSFRGPGYGYTF
14	TRBV7-9	TRBJ2-3	.	.	TGTGCCAGCAGCTTAGTTGTAGCTAAAGATACGCAGTATTTT	CASSLVVAKDTQYF
13	TRBV10-3	TRBJ1-1	.	TRBD1	TGTGCCGCCGGACAGGGGTCGGGCACTGAAGCTTTCTTT	CAAGQGSGTEAFF
15	TRBV6-1	TRBJ1-2	.	.	TGTGCCAGCAGTGATTCCAGGGCCCGGTTTGATGGCTACACCTTC	CASSDSRARFDGYTF
20	TRBV5-1	TRBJ2-3	.	TRBD1	TGCGCCAGCAGCGCTGTCACCGGGACAGGGGGCGGGTTGGGCACAGATACGCAGTATTTT	CASSAVTGTGGGLGTDTQYF
12	TRBV12-5	TRBJ2-1	.	.	TGTGCTAGTGGTCTCCACCGCGGTGAGCAGTTCTTC	CASGLHRGEQFF
15	TRBV27	TRBJ2-3	.	.	TGTGCCAGCAGTCCGACCAGGGCCCGCAAGGATACGCAGTATTTT	CASSPTRARKDTQYF
14	TRBV7-2	TRBJ2-1	.	.	TGTGCCAGCAGCTTAAACACAGGGTTCGATGAGCAGTTCTTC	CASSLNTGFDEQFF
19	TRBV29-1	TRBJ2-7	.	TRBD2	TGCAGCGTCGCCTCAACCCGGGGTAGCGGGGGGTACCCCCTTGGGGAGCAGTACTTC	CSVASTRGSGGYPLGEQYF
16	TRBV7-6	TRBJ2-5	.	TRBD1	TGTGCCAGCAGCTTAGATTTGGGACAGGGATCGGGGACCCAGTACTTC	CASSLDLGQGSGTQYF
15	TRBV7-9	TRBJ2-7	.	.	TGTGCCAGCAGCCATACAGATACAGTCTCCTACGAGCAGTACTTC	CASSHTDTVSYEQYF
12	TRBV15	TRBJ2-7	.	TRBD1	TGTGCCACCAGCAAAGGGACAGTAGAGCAGTACTTC	CATSKGTVEQYF
12	TRBV30	TRBJ2-7	.	.	TGTGCCTGGGGGACGGGGGACTACGAGCAGTACTTC	CAWGTGDYEQYF
13	TRBV9	TRBJ2-1	.	.	TGTGCCAGCAGCTACACAATGTTTGGTGAGCAGTTCTTC	CASSYTMFGEQFF